This T cell receptor (beta chain) stems from a study of read filtering for tumor transcriptome and immune sequencing (dated by TCRdb to the early 2020s). A note on the overall study: The cohort had 17 male and some 15 female patients with a mean age of around 69 years, ranging from about 47 to 90. By revised international staging, eight or nine patients were R-ISS I, fewer than 20 were R-ISS II and 6 or 7 were R-ISS III. After DNase treatment, whole-transcriptome libraries were prepared with the TruSeq RNA Access Library Prep Kit. Per sample, about 4.05 to 10.27 million TCR-region mapped reads were obtained with IR-seq, compared with only about 85 to 1,400 with RNA-seq. The study compared TCR repertoires from targeted immune repertoire sequencing and bulk whole-transcriptome sequencing run on the same bone marrow samples. One of the main goals was to work out a read-filtering strategy for immune repertoire data, in particular whether clonotypes backed by only a single read should be removed.

Of note for this clonotype: Its cognate antigen has yet to be identified. A much larger clone differs from this one at a single base, so this may be a read error.

Bone marrow was sampled from every patient at the time of active disease. Ficoll-Hypaque density gradient centrifugation was used to isolate the bone marrow mononuclear cells. Myeloma plasma cells were removed and CD138-negative cells were obtained by negative selection following labeling with CD138 magnetic microbeads on a MACS separator. Flow cytometry with CD138 antibodies on an Attune NxT was used to check how pure the isolated cells were. TRIzol reagent was used to extract total RNA, which was then quantified with a NanoDrop spectrophotometer. Paired RNA-seq and IR-seq were performed on each patient's CD138-negative bone marrow sample. The CDR3 spans 15 residues, from the cysteine through the phenylalanine. CDR3 DNA is the only sequence kept; it has 45 bases, read in frame from the first base. The CDR1 and CDR2 encoded by the germline V gene (reference sequence) are MNHNY and SVGAGI. The Immunoverse kit was used to build TCR libraries from around 420 ng RNA, with molecular barcoded adaptors covering alpha/delta and beta/gamma chains. TCR library preparation used the same RNA that went into transcriptome sequencing. TCR libraries were sequenced on an Illumina HiSeq 4000 with 2 x 150 cycles. As for the authors' bioinformatics: Using MiXCR, which included quality filtering and error correction, TCR reads were aligned to human V, D, J and C references and then assembled into CDR3 clonotypes. Clonotype counts and gene usage diversity were analyzed with the tcR package in R. For inspection of raw mapping reads, RNA-seq reads were mapped by STAR aligner version 2.5.3a onto GRCh37 of the human genome. IR-seq fastq files were randomly downsampled with Seqtk 1.3 to test the effect of sequencing depth on detected clonotypes. The public sequencing data were trimmed at Q25 with fastp and processed into clonotypes with MiXCR by TCRdb, which kept only in-frame beta chains. Every CDR3 protein is listed once, alongside the most common genes and DNA of its rows. TCRdb's processing, not the study's, gives the V and J calls here. Within this sample are some 15,000 distinct CDR3 sequences, with just over 20% of them counted one time only. Of the sample, approximately 80% is held by the ten largest clones.

What the research found in general, with its limitations: In IR-seq, approximately 80% of clonotypes but approximately 3.6% of total reads were represented by single-read clonotypes, whereas in RNA-seq, about 76% of clonotypes and 40% to 55% of reads were represented by single-read clonotypes. Compared with RNA-seq, IR-seq captured clonotypes at much higher depth and more reliably, and a smaller IR-seq throughput was enough to identify most shared clonotypes. When single-read clonotypes were removed, the proportions of shared clonotypes in IR-seq and RNA-seq correlated more strongly. Rather than purified T cells, the sorted CD138-negative fraction was a mixed bone marrow immune population.

The material sequenced was a population of CD138-negative cells sorted from bone marrow. The cell subset or site label, read with the paper, signifies: bone marrow mononuclear cells depleted of CD138+ plasma/myeloma cells by negative magnetic selection. The sequence was collected from a donor aged 40 or older with multiple myeloma. The sequence is built from TRBV6-6 and TRBJ1-4; the D region possibly corresponds to TRBD1 (5 bases align). The CDR3 amino acid sequence is: CGSSVQGEGYEKLFF. The DNA is TGTGGCAGCAGCGTCCAGGGAGAAGGGTATGAAAAACTGTTTTTT.